These 14 T cell receptor beta chains share one sample of origin, sequenced in a study of OX40 agonist ivuxolimab in advanced cancers. Assay: immunoSEQ multiplex PCR; the TCRdb copy retains only in-frame clones and omits some. The sample records under 80,000 clones, 85% being singletons. Sequencing was performed on CD4+ or CD8+ T cells sorted from blood, taken in a trial of the OX40 agonist ivuxolimab. The receptors come from an adult with an advanced solid tumor such as melanoma, head and neck, liver or kidney cancer.

The rearrangement links TRBV28 to TRBJ2-5, with a tentative D call TRBD2 (6 bases). Germline CDR1 MDHEN, CDR2 SYDVKM. V lost 10 bases and J lost 2, with 14 bases in between. This CDR3 region has 13 residues. CDR3 residues: CATAGPIQETQYF. The CDR3 DNA reads as TGTGCCACCGCGGGGCCGATACAAGAGACCCAGTACTTC.

The J gene is TRBJ1-4, the V gene TRBV5-4; D gene unclear. Germline values: CDR1 SGHNT, CDR2 YYREEE (reference sequence). Trimming removed 0 bases at V and 5 bases at J, with 11 bases between. The CDR3 is 15 amino acids. The CDR3 region is CASSLDGLGNEKLFF. The CDR3 DNA sequence: TGTGCCAGCAGCTTGGACGGCTTAGGGAATGAAAAACTGTTTTTT.

This chain links TRBV7-3 with TRBJ1-2, with unresolved D. The CDR3 has 13 residues. Germline-derived CDR1 and CDR2 are SGHTA and FQGTGA. V lost 5 bases, J lost 4 bases, and 11 bases lay in between. This CDR3 reads CASSVRKIYGYTF. The CDR3 region has the DNA TGTGCCAGCAGCGTCAGAAAGATCTATGGCTACACCTTC.

The chain joins TRBV7-2 to TRBJ2-7; D is unclear. The CDR3 spans 12 residues. CDR1 and CDR2 (germline): SGHTA, FQGNSA. Trimming took 1 base from V and 3 from J, leaving 4 bases between them. CDR3 bases: TGTGCCAGCAGCTTAGTACGCTACGAGCAGTACTTC. Protein product: CASSLVRYEQYF.

This clone was counted ten times or more. CDR3 coding DNA: TGTGCCAGCAGCTTGCGGAGTCTTACTTATGAAAAACTGTTTTTT. Its protein product is CASSLRSLTYEKLFF. V and J are TRBV5-6 and TRBJ1-4, with D hard to call. Germline V lookup: CDR1 SGHDT, CDR2 YYEEEE. The CDR3 spans 15 residues. V lost 1 base, J lost 6 bases, and 13 bases lay in between.

The genes are TRBV19 and TRBJ1-2; weak D call: TRBD1 (5 bases). Germline assignment: CDR1 LNHDA and CDR2 SQIVND (reference sequence). The CDR3 covers 14 residues. Trimming took off 3 bases at V and 4 bases at J, with 12 bases between the two ends. Written as DNA, the CDR3 is TGTGCCAGTAGTATCGAATGGCAGGGCTATGGCTACACCTTC. Translation: CASSIEWQGYGYTF. The full variable domain, in which reference TRBV19 and TRBJ1-2 provide the parts outside the CDR3, is DGGITQSPKYLFRKEGQNVTLSCEQNLNHDAMYWYRQDPGQGLRLIYYSQIVNDFQKGDIAEGYSVSREKKESFPLTVTSAQKNPTAFYLCASSIEWQGYGYTFGSGTRLTVV.

The chain links TRBV6-6 to TRBJ2-2; possibly TRBD1 for D (5 bases). Trimming took 7 bases from V and 3 from J, leaving 9 bases between them. This CDR3 is built from 13 residues. Germline V gene sequence: CDR1 MNHNY, CDR2 SVGAGI (reference sequence). The CDR3: CASTETDTGELFF. CDR3 DNA: TGTGCCAGCACTGAGACAGACACCGGGGAGCTGTTTTTT.

The rearrangement joins TRBV18 to TRBJ2-2; D perhaps matches TRBD1 (6 bases). This CDR3 is 15 amino acids long. Trimming left V 3 bases short and J 2 bases short, with 10 bases between. CDR1 KGHSH and CDR2 LQKENI come from the germline V gene. The CDR3 coding sequence is TGTGCCAGCTCACCGCCTGGGGGCAACACCGGGGAGCTGTTTTTT. Translation gives CASSPPGGNTGELFF.

This rearrangement joins TRBV5-1 to TRBJ2-1; 8 bases match TRBD1. The CDR3 has 15 amino acids. Germline CDR1 and CDR2: SGHRS and YFSETQ. The V gene end was trimmed by 0 bases and the J gene end by 5 bases; junction bases not matched to a gene: 4. CDR3 coding DNA: TGCGCCAGCAGCTTGGTGACAGGGGTTAACAATGAGCAGTTCTTC. Its protein product is CASSLVTGVNNEQFF.

The chain employs TRBV9 and TRBJ1-1; no firm D call. Germline V gene sequence: CDR1 SGDLS, CDR2 YYNGEE. The CDR3 is 12 residues long. The V end was cut by 0 bases, the J end by 10 bases, with 10 bases between. The CDR3 loop reads CASSVDGLIAFF. The CDR3 DNA sequence: TGTGCCAGCAGCGTAGACGGGCTGATAGCTTTCTTT.

In this sample, this clone turned up a few times. The CDR3 reads CASDNSGLAKNIQYF. DNA of the CDR3: TGTGCCAGCGATAATAGCGGATTAGCCAAAAACATTCAGTACTTC. The genes are TRBV6-4 and TRBJ2-4; TRBD2 might be the D (6 bases). The germline V gene encodes CDR1 MRHNA and CDR2 SNTAGT. This CDR3 region has 15 residues. V lost 8 bases and J 0 bases, leaving 14 bases between the germline ends.

The DNA of the CDR3 is TGTGCCAGCAGTTTGGGGTCCTACAATGAGCAGTTCTTC. It is translated as CASSLGSYNEQFF. This chain joins TRBV7-6 and TRBJ2-1, with D unclear. Trimming took off 6 bases at V and 1 base at J, with 7 bases between the two ends. The germline V gene has CDR1 SGHVS and CDR2 FNYEAQ. This CDR3 comprises 13 residues.

The CDR3 coding sequence is TGTGCCAGCAGGACCGGGACAGTCAACACCGGGGAGCTGTTTTTT. Residues: CASRTGTVNTGELFF. The chain recombines TRBV2 with TRBJ2-2, with TRBD1 matching over 7 bases. Germline V gives CDR1 SNHLY, CDR2 FYNNEI. V gave up 6 bases and J gave up 2 bases; unmatched junction bases: 6. The CDR3 is 15 amino acids.

This clone was detected a few times. This chain uses TRBV27 with TRBJ1-5; a weak D match, TRBD1 (5 bases). This CDR3 region has 14 residues. Germline CDR1 reads MNHEY; CDR2 reads SMNVEV (reference sequence). The V end lost 3 bases, the J end lost 7 bases, and 13 bases lay between the germline ends. This CDR3 reads CASSFSREGQPQHF. The CDR3 coding sequence is TGTGCCAGCAGTTTTTCCAGGGAAGGCCAGCCCCAGCATTTT.